The clone carrying this T cell receptor beta chain was detected only a few times. The entry originates in a study of T-cell memory formation after mild COVID-19. V gave up 6 bases and J gave up 4 bases; unmatched junction bases: 6. This CDR3 spans 15 amino acids. From germline, CDR1 is MNHEY and CDR2 SVGAGI. TCRdb re-called the 5' RACE reads with MiXCR, one entry per CDR3 protein. Found here are fewer than 250,000 distinct CDR3 sequences, 15% of them singletons; the top ten hold 2% to 2.5%. Material: PBMCs or a T cell subset sorted from them (not recorded which). The TCR was taken from an adult woman who had mild COVID-19 (a few samples of this study predate the infection). Cell type and time point are not known. V usage is TRBV6-5 and J usage is TRBJ2-1, with 10 bases aligning to TRBD2. This chain's CDR3 is CASSRTSGAYNEQFF. As DNA, the CDR3 is TGTGCCAGCAGCCGCACTAGCGGGGCGTACAATGAGCAGTTCTTC.